The text below deals with one TCR beta chain. This record comes from a study of blood T cell repertoires in COVID-19. Per the germline V gene, CDR1 is KGHSH and CDR2 is LQKENI. V was clipped by 5 bases and J by 6 bases; unmatched bases: 10. The CDR3 runs to 15 residues. Assay: immunoSEQ multiplex PCR; the TCRdb copy retains only in-frame clones and omits some. The table shows more than 150,000 clones, with approximately 90% occurring only once. The chain carries TRBV18 and TRBJ2-1; TRBD2 agrees at 7 bases. Sequenced sample: peripheral blood. The TCR sequence derives from a man aged 18-30 years with acute or convalescent COVID-19. CDR3 sequence: CASSMSSGALNEQFF. CDR3 sequence (DNA): TGTGCCAGCTCAATGTCTAGCGGTGCCCTCAATGAGCAGTTCTTC.